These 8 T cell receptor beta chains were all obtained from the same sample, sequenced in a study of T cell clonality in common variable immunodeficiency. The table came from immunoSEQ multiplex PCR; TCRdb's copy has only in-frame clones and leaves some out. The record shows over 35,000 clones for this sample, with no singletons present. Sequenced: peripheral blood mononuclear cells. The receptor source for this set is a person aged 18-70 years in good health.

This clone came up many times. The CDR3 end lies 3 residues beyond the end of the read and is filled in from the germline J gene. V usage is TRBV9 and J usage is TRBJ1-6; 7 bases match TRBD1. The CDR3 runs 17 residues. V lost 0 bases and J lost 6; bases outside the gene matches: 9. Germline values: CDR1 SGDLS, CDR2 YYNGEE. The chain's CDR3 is CASSVARSAGGNSPLHF. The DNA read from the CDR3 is TGTGCCAGCAGCGTAGCGAGGTCGGCAGGGGGTAATTCACCC.

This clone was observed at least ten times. CDR3 protein: CASSLSWTGGVTEAFF. CDR3 DNA, as far as it was read: TGTGCCAGCAGTTTATCCTGGACAGGGGGTGTCACTGAA. This chain links TRBV28 with TRBJ1-1; TRBD1 agrees at 10 bases. The CDR3 end is not reached by the read, which stops 3 residues before it; the germline J gene fills it in. CDR1 and CDR2 (germline): MDHEN, SYDVKM. V lost 1 base, J lost 4 bases, and 6 bases stayed unmatched. The CDR3 sequence is 16 residues long.

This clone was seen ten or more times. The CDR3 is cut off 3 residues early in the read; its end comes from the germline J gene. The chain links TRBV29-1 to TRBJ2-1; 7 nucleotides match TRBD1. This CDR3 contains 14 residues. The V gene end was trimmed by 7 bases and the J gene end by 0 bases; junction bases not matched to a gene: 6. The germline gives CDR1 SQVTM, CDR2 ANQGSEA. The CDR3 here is CSGAGGGSYNEQFF. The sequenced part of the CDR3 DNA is TGCAGCGGGGCAGGGGGTGGCTCCTACAATGAG.

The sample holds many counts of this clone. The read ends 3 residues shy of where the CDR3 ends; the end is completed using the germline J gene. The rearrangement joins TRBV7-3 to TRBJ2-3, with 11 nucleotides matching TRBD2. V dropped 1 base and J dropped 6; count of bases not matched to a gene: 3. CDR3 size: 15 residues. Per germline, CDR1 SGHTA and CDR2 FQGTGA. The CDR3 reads CASSLIAGGPDTQYF. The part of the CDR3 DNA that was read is TGTGCCAGCAGCTTAATAGCGGGAGGGCCGGATACG.

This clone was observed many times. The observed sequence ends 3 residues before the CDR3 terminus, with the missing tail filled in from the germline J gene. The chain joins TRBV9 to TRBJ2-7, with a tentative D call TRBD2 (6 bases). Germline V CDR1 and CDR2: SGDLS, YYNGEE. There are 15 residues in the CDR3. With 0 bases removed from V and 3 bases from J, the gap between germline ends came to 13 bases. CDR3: CASSVDLGGIYEQYF. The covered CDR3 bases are TGTGCCAGCAGCGTAGACCTGGGGGGTATCTACGAG.

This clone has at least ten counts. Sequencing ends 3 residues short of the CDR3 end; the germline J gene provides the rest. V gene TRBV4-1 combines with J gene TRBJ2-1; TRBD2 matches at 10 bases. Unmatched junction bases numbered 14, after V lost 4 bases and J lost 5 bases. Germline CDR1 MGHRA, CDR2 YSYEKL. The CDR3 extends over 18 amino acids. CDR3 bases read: TGCGCCAGCAGCCTCCCGCCCCTAGCGGGAGTCCTTGACAATGAG. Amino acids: CASSLPPLAGVLDNE. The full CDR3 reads CASSLPPLAGVLDNEQFF.

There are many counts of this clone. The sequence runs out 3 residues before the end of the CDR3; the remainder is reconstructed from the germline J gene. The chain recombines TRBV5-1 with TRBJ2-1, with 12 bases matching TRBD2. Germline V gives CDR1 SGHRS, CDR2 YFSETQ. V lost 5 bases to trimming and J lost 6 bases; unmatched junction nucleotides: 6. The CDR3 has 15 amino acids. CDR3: CASSYLAGGPNEQFF. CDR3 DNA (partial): TGCGCCAGCAGTTACCTAGCGGGGGGGCCCAATGAG.

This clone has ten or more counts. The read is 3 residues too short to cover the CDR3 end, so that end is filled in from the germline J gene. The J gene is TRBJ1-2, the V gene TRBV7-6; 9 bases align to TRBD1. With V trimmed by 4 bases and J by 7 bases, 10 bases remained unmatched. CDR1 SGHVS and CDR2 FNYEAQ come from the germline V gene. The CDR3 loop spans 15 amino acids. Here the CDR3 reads CASSSGQGIFGGYTF. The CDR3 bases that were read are TGTGCCAGCAGCTCCGGACAGGGGATATTCGGTGGC. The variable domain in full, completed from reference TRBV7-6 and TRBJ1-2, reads GAGVSQSPRYKVTKRGQDVALRCDPISGHVSLYWYRQALGQGPEFLTYFNYEAQQDKSGLPNDRFSAERPEGSISTLTIQRTEQRDSAMYRCASSSGQGIFGGYTFGSGTRLTVV.